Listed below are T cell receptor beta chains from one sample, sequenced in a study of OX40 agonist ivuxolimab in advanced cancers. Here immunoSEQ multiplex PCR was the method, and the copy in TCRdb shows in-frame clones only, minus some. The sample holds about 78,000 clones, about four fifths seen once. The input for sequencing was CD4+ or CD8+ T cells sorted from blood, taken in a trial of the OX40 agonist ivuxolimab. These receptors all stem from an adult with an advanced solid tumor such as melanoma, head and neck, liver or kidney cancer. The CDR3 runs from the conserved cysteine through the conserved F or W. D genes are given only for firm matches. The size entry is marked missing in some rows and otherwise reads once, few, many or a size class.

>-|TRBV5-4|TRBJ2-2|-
TGTGCCAGCAGCTTGGATAGCACCGGGGAGCTGTTTTTT
CASSLDSTGELFF
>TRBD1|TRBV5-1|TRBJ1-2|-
TGCGCCAGCAGCTCCCAGGGACAGGGCCAAATATATGGCTACACCTTC
CASSSQGQGQIYGYTF
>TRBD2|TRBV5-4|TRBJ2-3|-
TGTGCCAGCAGCCGGCGGGAGGGGATGGATACGCAGTATTTT
CASSRREGMDTQYF
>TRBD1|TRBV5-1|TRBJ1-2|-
TGCGCCAGCAGCTTAGGGGACAGCCCGAGAGGGGGCTACACCTTC
CASSLGDSPRGGYTF
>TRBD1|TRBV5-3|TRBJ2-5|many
TGTGCCAGAAGTCCGGGACAGGGTTTCCAAGAGACCCAGTACTTC
CARSPGQGFQETQYF
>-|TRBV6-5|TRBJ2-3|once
TGTGCCAGCAGTTATTTTCCTGGCACAGATACGCAGTATTTT
CASSYFPGTDTQYF
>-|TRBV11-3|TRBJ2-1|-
TGTGCCAGCAGCTTAGTGAGGTGGTTCCAAAACAATGAGCAGTTCTTC
CASSLVRWFQNNEQFF
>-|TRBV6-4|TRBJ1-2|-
TGTGCCAGCCATCAAAGGGGGGTCTATGGCTACACCTTC
CASHQRGVYGYTF
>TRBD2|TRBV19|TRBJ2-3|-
TGTGCCAGTAGGATCTTAGCGGGAGAAACAGATACGCAGTATTTT
CASRILAGETDTQYF
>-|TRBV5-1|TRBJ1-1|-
TGCGCCAGCAGCTTGGGTGGGAACATGAACACTGAAGCTTTCTTT
CASSLGGNMNTEAFF
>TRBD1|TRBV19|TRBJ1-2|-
TGTGCCAGTAGTATTCCCAACCTGGGACAGGGGAAAGGCTACACCTTC
CASSIPNLGQGKGYTF